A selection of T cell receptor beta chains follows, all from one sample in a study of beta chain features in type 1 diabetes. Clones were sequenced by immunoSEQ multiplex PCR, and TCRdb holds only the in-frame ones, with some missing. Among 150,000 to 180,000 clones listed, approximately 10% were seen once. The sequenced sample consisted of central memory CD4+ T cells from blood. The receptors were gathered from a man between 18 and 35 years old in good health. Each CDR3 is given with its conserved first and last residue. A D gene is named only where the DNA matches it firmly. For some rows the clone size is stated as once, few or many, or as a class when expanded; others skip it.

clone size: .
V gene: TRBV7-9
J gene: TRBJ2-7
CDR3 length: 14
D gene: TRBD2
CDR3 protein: CATGRSGGNHEQYF
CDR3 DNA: TGTGCCACCGGCCGTAGCGGGGGGAACCACGAGCAGTACTTC

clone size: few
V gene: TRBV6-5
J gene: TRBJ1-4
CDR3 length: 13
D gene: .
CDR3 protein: CASTRGPNEKLFF
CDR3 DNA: TGTGCCAGCACTAGGGGACCTAATGAAAAACTGTTTTTT

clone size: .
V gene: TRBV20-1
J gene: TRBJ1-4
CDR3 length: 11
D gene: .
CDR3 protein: CSAIFDEKLFF
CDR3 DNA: TGCAGTGCGATATTCGATGAAAAACTGTTTTTT

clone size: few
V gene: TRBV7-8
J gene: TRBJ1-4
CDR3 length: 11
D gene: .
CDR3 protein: CASSRGEKLFF
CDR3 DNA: TGTGCCAGCAGCCGGGGTGAAAAACTGTTTTTT

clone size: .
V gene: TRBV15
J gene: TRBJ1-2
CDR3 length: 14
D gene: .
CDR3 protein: CATSRDQHSYGYTF
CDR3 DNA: TGTGCCACCAGCAGAGATCAACATTCCTATGGCTACACCTTC

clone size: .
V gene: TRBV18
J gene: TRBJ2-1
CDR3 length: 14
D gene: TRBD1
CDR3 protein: CASFSRDRGSEQFF
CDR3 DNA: TGTGCCAGCTTCAGTCGGGACAGGGGGTCTGAGCAGTTCTTC

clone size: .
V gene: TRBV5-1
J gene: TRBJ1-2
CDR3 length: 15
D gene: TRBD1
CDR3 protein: CASSYRDSSNYGYTF
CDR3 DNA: TGCGCCAGCAGCTACCGGGACAGTTCTAACTATGGCTACACCTTC

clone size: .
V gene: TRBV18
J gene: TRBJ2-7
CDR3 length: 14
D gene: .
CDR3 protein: CASSPVGSSYEQYF
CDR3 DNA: TGTGCCAGCTCACCGGTTGGGTCCTCCTACGAGCAGTACTTC

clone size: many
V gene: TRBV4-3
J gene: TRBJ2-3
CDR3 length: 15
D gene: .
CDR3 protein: CASSRQASATDTQYF
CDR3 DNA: TGCGCCAGCAGCCGACAGGCTTCCGCCACAGATACGCAGTATTTT

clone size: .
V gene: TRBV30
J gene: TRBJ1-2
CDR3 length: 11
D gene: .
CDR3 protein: CAWREKVGYTF
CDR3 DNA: TGTGCCTGGAGGGAAAAGGTTGGCTACACCTTC

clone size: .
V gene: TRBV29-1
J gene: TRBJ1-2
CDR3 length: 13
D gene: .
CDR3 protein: CSPTLKSEDGYTF
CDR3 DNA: TGCAGCCCTACACTCAAGTCGGAGGATGGCTACACCTTC

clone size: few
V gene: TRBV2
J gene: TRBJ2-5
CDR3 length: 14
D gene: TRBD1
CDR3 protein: CASSADRAVETQYF
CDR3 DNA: TGTGCCAGCAGTGCCGACAGGGCCGTGGAGACCCAGTACTTC

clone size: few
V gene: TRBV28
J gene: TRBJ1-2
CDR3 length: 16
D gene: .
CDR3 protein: CASSLGKGYANYGYTF
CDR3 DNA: TGTGCCAGCAGTTTAGGAAAGGGGTACGCCAACTATGGCTACACCTTC

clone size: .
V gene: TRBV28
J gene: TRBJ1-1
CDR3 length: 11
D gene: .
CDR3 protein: CASTRNTEAFF
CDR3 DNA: TGTGCCAGCACTAGGAACACTGAAGCTTTCTTT

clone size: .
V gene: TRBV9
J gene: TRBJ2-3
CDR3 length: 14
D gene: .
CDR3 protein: CASSAGQSENTQYF
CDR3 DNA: TGTGCCAGCAGCGCGGGACAAAGTGAGAATACGCAGTATTTT

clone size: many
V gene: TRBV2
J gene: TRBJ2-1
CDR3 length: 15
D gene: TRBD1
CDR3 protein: CASSEAQGGYNEQFF
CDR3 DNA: TGTGCCAGCAGTGAAGCACAGGGGGGCTACAATGAGCAGTTCTTC

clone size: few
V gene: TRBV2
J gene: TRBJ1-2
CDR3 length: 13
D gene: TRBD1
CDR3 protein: CASSRGQGDGYTF
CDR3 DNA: TGTGCCAGCAGCCGCGGACAGGGAGATGGCTACACCTTC

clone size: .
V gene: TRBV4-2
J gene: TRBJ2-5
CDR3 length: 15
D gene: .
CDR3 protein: CASSQGSTYQETQYF
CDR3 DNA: TGTGCCAGCAGCCAAGGGTCGACCTACCAAGAGACCCAGTACTTC

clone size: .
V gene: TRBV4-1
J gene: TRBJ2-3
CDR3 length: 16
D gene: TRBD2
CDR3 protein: CASSQEAGGPVLTQYF
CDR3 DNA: TGCGCCAGCAGCCAAGAAGCGGGAGGGCCGGTTCTTACGCAGTATTTT

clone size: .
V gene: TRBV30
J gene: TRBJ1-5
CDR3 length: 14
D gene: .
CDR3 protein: CAFTGSRSNQPQHF
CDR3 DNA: TGTGCCTTCACAGGGTCGAGAAGCAATCAGCCCCAGCATTTT

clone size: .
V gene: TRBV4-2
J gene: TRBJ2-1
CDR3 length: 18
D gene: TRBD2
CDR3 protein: CASSQEGLAGSSYNEQFF
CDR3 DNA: TGTGCCAGCAGCCAAGAGGGACTAGCGGGGAGCTCCTACAATGAGCAGTTCTTC

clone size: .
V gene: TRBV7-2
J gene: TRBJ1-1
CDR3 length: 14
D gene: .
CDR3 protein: CASSLPPRNTEAFF
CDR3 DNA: TGTGCCAGCAGCTTGCCGCCAAGGAACACTGAAGCTTTCTTT

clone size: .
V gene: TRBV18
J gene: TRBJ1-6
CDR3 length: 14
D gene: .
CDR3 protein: CASSQQGGNSPLHF
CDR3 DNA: TGTGCCAGCTCACAACAGGGTGGGAATTCACCCCTCCACTTT

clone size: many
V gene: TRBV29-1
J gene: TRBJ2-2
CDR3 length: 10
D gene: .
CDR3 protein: CSVGSTELFF
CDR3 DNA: TGCAGCGTTGGCAGCACCGAGCTGTTTTTT